This T cell receptor (beta chain) comes out of a study of cytomegalovirus exposure and HLA in healthy donors. 13 Jbeta primers and 60 Vbeta primers were used for the PCR. Produced via immunoSEQ multiplex PCR; TCRdb's table is partial and in-frame only. The sample holds around 76,000 clones, 60% to 85% seen once. The CDR3 contains 15 residues. V lost 3 bases to trimming and J lost 4 bases; unmatched junction nucleotides: 3. Germline values: CDR1 MGHDK, CDR2 SYGVNS. Findings and limits, study-wide: Researchers counted 150 to 200 TCR beta chains as cytomegalovirus-associated.

In regard to this clone: Its cognate antigen is unknown.

The J gene is TRBJ2-3, the V gene TRBV25-1; 11 nucleotides align to TRBD2. The sequencing input was PBMCs. The sequence was collected from a man between 40 and 49 years old in good health and CMV-seronegative. The CDR3, as DNA: TGTGCCAGCAGTGATAGCGGGAGGGTGGCAGATACGCAGTATTTT. Amino acid sequence: CASSDSGRVADTQYF.